The clone carrying this T cell receptor beta chain was detected only a few times. Its specificity is not known. The data originate from a study of cytomegalovirus exposure and HLA in healthy donors. Study results and caveats: In a later analysis, CMV-associated beta chains were mostly HLA-associated, it appeared.

This CDR3 region has 15 residues. V gave up 3 bases and J gave up 3 bases; unmatched junction bases: 7. In germline, CDR1 is MNHNS, CDR2 SASEGT. 60 Vbeta and 13 Jbeta primers were used in PCR. In the authors' workflow: Unique TCR beta chains numbered roughly 80 million in a later analysis, with about 11 million shared. The repertoire was sequenced with immunoSEQ multiplex PCR; TCRdb's copy has only in-frame clones and lacks some. V, J and clone size were drawn from that table, and D and trimming were deduced from the DNA. Here the sample spans some 80,000 clones, under 65% being singletons. The sequence came from a male donor in good health and CMV-seropositive. The sequenced sample was PBMCs. The chain combines TRBV6-1 with TRBJ2-7; 8 bases fit TRBD2. CDR3 protein: CASSEERGFFYEQYF. The CDR3 DNA is TGTGCCAGCAGTGAGGAGCGGGGGTTTTTCTACGAGCAGTACTTC.